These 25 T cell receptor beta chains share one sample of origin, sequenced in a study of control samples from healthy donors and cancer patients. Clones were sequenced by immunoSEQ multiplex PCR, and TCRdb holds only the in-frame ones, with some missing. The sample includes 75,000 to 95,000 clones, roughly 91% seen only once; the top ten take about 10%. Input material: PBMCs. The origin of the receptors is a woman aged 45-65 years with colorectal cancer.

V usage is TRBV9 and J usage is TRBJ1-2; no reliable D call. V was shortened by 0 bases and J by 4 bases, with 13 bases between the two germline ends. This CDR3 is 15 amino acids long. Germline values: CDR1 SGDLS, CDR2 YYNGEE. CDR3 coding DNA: TGTGCCAGCAGCGTAGAGGGTGGCAGAAGCTATGGCTACACCTTC. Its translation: CASSVEGGRSYGYTF.

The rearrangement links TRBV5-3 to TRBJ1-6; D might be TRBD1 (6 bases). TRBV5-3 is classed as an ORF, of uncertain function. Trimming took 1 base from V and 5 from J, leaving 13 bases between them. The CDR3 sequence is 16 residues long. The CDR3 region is CARSLRSAGDNSPLHF. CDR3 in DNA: TGTGCCAGAAGCTTGAGGTCGGCAGGGGATAATTCACCCCTCCACTTT.

This chain's CDR3 is CASSLGQSAYGYTF. For the CDR3, the DNA is TGTGCCAGCAGCCTTGGACAGTCCGCCTATGGCTACACCTTC. The chain has TRBV6-5 and TRBJ1-2, with D perhaps TRBD1 (6 bases). This CDR3 has 14 amino acids. V was cut by 6 bases and J by 4 bases, with 15 bases left in between. CDR1 and CDR2 (germline): MNHEY, SVGAGI.

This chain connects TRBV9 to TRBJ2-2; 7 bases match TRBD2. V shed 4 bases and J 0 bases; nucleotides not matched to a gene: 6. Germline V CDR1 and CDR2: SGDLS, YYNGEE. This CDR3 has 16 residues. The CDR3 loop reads CASSPSGAPNTGELFF. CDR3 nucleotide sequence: TGTGCCAGCAGCCCGAGCGGGGCTCCGAACACCGGGGAGCTGTTTTTT.

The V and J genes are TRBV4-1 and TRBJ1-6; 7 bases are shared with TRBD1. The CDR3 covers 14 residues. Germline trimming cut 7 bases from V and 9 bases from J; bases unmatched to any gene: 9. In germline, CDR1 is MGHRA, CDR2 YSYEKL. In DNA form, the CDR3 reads TGCGCCAGCACCCACGGGACAGTAGGTTCACCCCTCCACTTT. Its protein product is CASTHGTVGSPLHF.

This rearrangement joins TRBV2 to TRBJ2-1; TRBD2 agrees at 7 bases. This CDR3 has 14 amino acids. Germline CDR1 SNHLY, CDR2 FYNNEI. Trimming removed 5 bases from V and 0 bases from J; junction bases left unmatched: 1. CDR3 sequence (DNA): TGTGCCAGCAGTTGGACTAGCTCCTACAATGAGCAGTTCTTC. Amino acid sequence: CASSWTSSYNEQFF.

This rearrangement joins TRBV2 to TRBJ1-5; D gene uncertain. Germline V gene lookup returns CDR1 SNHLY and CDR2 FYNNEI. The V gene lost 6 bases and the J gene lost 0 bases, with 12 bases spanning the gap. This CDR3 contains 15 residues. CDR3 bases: TGTGCCAGCAGAGGAGGATTCAATAGCAATCAGCCCCAGCATTTT. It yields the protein CASRGGFNSNQPQHF.

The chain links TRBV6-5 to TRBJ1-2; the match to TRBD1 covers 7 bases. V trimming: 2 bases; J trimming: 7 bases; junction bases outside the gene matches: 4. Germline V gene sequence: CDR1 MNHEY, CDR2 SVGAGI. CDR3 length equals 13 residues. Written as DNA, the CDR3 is TGTGCCAGCAGTTACAAGGGGGCCCCTGGCTACACCTTC. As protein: CASSYKGAPGYTF.

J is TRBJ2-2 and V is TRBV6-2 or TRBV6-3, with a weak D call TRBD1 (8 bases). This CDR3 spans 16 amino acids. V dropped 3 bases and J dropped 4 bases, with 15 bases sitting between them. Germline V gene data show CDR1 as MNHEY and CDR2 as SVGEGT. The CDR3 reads CASSYPTGGGTGELFF. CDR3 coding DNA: TGTGCCAGCAGTTATCCTACAGGGGGGGGCACCGGGGAGCTGTTTTTT.

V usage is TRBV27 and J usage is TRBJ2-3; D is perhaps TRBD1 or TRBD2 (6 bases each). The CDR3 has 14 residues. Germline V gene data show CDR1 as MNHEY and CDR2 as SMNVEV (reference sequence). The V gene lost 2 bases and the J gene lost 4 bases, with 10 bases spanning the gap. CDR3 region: CASSLVGGPDTQYF. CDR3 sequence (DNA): TGTGCCAGCAGTTTAGTAGGGGGGCCAGATACGCAGTATTTT.

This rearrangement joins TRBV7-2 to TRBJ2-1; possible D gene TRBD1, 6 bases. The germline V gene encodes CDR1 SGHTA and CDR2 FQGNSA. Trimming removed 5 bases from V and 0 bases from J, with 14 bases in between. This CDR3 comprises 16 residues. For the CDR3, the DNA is TGTGCCAGCAGCGGGGCGACGACAGGCTCCTACAATGAGCAGTTCTTC. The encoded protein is CASSGATTGSYNEQFF.

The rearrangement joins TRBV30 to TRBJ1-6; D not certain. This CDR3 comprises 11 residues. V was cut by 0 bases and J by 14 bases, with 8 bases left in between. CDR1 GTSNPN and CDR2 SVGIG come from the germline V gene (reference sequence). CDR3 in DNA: TGTGCCTGGAGTGTGGACTCAGCCCTCCACTTT. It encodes CAWSVDSALHF.

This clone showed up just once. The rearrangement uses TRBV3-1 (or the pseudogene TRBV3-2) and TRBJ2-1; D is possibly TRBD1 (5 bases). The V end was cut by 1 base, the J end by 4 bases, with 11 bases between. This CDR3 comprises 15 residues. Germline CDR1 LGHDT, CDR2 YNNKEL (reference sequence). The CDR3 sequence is CASSQGRTPYNEQFF. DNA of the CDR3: TGTGCCAGCAGCCAAGGTAGGACACCATACAATGAGCAGTTCTTC.

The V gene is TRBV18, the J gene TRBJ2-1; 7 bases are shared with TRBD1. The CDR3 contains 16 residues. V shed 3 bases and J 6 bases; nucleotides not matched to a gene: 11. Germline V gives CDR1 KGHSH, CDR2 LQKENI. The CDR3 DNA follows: TGTGCCAGCTCACCCCCCCCCGACAGGGAAGGCAATGAGCAGTTCTTC. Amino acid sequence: CASSPPPDREGNEQFF.

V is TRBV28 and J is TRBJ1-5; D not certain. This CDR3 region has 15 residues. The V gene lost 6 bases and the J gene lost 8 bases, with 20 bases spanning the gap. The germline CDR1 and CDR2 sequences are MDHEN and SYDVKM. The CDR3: CASSHTIPGTEPQHF. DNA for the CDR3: TGTGCCAGCAGCCACACCATCCCGGGCACGGAGCCCCAGCATTTT.

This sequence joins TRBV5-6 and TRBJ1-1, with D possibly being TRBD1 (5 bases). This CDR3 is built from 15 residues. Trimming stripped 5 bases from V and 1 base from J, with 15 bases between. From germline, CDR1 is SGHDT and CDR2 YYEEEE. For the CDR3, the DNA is TGTGCCAGCAGACGCTTGAGGGGCGCGAACACTGAAGCTTTCTTT. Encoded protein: CASRRLRGANTEAFF.

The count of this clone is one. CDR3 nucleotide sequence: TGTGCCAGCAGAAGGACAGGGGTCGGTTCACCCCTCCACTTT. Encoded protein: CASRRTGVGSPLHF. The chain links TRBV7-3 to TRBJ1-6; the match to TRBD1 covers 9 bases. V dropped 6 bases and J dropped 9; count of bases not matched to a gene: 6. This CDR3 contains 14 residues. Germline V lookup: CDR1 SGHTA, CDR2 FQGTGA.

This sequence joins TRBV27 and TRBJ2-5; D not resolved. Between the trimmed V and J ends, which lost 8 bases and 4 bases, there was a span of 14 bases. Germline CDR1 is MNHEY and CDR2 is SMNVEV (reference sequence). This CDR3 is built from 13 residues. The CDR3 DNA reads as TGTGCCAGCTCCCGCGGTGGTCTAGAGACCCAGTACTTC. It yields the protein CASSRGGLETQYF.

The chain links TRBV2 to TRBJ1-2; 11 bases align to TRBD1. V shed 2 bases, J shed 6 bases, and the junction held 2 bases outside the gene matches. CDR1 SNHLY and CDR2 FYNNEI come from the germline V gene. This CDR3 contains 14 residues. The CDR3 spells CASSESGQGDGYTF. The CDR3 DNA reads TGTGCCAGCAGTGAATCGGGACAGGGGGATGGCTACACCTTC. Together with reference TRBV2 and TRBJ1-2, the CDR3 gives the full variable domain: EPEVTQTPSHQVTQMGQEVILRCVPISNHLYFYWYRQILGQKVEFLVSFYNNEISEKSEIFDDQFSVERPDGSNFTLKIRSTKLEDSAMYFCASSESGQGDGYTFGSGTRLTVV.

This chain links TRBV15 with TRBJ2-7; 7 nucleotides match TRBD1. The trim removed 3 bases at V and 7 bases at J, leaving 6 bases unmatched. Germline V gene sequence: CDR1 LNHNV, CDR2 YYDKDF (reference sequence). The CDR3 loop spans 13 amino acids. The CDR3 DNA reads TGTGCCACCAGCAGCCTTAGGACAGGAGAGCAGTACGTC. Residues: CATSSLRTGEQYV.

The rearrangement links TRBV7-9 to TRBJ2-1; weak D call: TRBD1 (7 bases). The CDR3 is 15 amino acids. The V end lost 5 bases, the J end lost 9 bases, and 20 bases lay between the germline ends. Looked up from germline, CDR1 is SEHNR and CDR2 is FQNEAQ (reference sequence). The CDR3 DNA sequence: TGTGCCAGCAGCAGGCGGGACAGTTATACAATTGAGCAGTTCTTC. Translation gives CASSRRDSYTIEQFF. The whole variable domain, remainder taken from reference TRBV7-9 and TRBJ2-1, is DTGVSQNPRHKITKRGQNVTFRCDPISEHNRLYWYRQTLGQGPEFLTYFQNEAQLEKSRLLSDRFSAERPKGSFSTLEIQRTEQGDSAMYLCASSRRDSYTIEQFFGPGTRLTVL.

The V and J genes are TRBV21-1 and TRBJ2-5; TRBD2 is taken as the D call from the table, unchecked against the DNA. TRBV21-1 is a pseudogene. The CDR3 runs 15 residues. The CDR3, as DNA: TGTGCCAGCAGCAAAAAAATAAGCGGGGGGGAGACCCAGTACTTC. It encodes CASSKKISGGETQYF.

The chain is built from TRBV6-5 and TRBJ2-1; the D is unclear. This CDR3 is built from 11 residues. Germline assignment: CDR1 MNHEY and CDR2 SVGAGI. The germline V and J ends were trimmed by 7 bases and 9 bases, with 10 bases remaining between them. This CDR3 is CASMSVGEQFF. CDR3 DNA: TGTGCCAGCATGAGCGTCGGTGAGCAGTTCTTC.

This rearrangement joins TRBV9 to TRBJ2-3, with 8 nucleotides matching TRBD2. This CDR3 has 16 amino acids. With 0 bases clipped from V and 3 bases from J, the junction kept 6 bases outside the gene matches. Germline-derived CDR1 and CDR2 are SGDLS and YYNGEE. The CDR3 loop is CASSVEGGGRTDTQYF. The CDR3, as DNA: TGTGCCAGCAGCGTAGAGGGCGGGGGGCGGACAGATACGCAGTATTTT. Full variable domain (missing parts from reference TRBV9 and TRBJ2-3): DSGVTQTPKHLITATGQRVTLRCSPRSGDLSVYWYQQSLDQGLQFLIQYYNGEERAKGNILERFSAQQFPDLHSELNLSSLELGDSALYFCASSVEGGGRTDTQYFGPGTRLTVL.

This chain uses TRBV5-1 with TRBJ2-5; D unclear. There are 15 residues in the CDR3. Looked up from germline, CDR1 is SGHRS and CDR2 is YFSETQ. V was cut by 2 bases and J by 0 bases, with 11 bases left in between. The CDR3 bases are TGCGCCAGCAGCTTCTTACAGTTGTACCAAGAGACCCAGTACTTC. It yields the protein CASSFLQLYQETQYF.